One and the same sample provided the 8 T cell receptor beta chains below, sequenced in a study of beta chain features in type 1 diabetes. Expressed TCRB transcripts were sequenced because the isolated RNA had all been reverse transcribed beforehand. Sequenced by immunoSEQ multiplex PCR; TCRdb stores in-frame clones only, minus some. The profile covers around 450,000 clones, with 9.5% to 12% appearing a single time and approximately 0.05% taken by the ten largest. Sequencing was performed on naive CD4+ T cells from blood. All receptors come from a woman younger than 35 in good health.

This clone was recorded a few times. Written as DNA, the CDR3 is TGTGCCAGCAGCTTAGTACTAGCGGGCTACAATGAGCAGTTCTTC. Translating it yields CASSLVLAGYNEQFF. This chain links TRBV11-2 with TRBJ2-1, with 9 bases matching TRBD2. J gave up 3 bases and V 1 base, and 1 base lay outside the gene matches. From germline, CDR1 is SGHAT and CDR2 FQNNGV. The CDR3 runs 15 residues.

This clone was counted between two and nine times. J is TRBJ2-1 and V is TRBV1; the D segment call TRBD2 is taken from the table without a DNA check. TRBV1 is termed a pseudogene. There are 12 residues in the CDR3. The CDR3 here is CTSSQTPSGQFF. CDR3 in DNA: TGCACCAGCAGTCAAACGCCTAGCGGGCAGTTCTTC.

J is TRBJ2-5 and V is TRBV11-3; 7 nucleotides align to TRBD1. The V gene's germline CDR1 is SGHNT and CDR2 YENEEA. The length of the CDR3 is 16 residues. V lost 4 bases and J lost 4; bases outside the gene matches: 12. The CDR3 nucleotides are TGTGCCAGCAGCTCGGGACAGAGCCAAAGGACAGAGACCCAGTACTTC. Its protein is CASSSGQSQRTETQYF.

The V gene is TRBV5-1, the J gene TRBJ2-7, with 8 nucleotides matching TRBD1. Trimming took 4 bases from V and 1 from J; bases not matched to a gene: 10. This CDR3 is built from 16 residues. CDR1 is SGHRS, CDR2 YFSETQ, per germline. In DNA form, the CDR3 reads TGCGCCAGCAGCACCCGGCCAGGGGGCTCTTCCTACGAGCAGTACTTC. As protein: CASSTRPGGSSYEQYF.

In its sample, this clone was seen a few times. The gene calls are TRBV9 and TRBJ1-1; possible D gene TRBD1, 6 bases. Germline V lookup: CDR1 SGDLS, CDR2 YYNGEE. The CDR3 length is 14 residues. Trimming removed 2 bases at V and 1 base at J, with 9 bases between. Here the CDR3 reads CASSVDRANTEAFF. DNA for the CDR3: TGTGCCAGCAGCGTGGACAGAGCGAACACTGAAGCTTTCTTT.

In this sample, this clone turned up a few times. Distinct nucleotide sequences in the sample also encode this CDR3. The chain is built from TRBV7-2 and TRBJ2-7; D may be TRBD2 (6 bases). The CDR3 is 14 amino acids. The germline V and J ends were trimmed by 3 bases and 2 bases, with 11 bases remaining between them. Germline assignment: CDR1 SGHTA and CDR2 FQGNSA. CDR3 coding DNA: TGTGCCAGCAGCTTGGGGACTGGCACCTACGAGCAGTACTTC. The encoded protein is CASSLGTGTYEQYF.

The chain joins TRBV19 to TRBJ2-1, with no clear D. With 3 bases removed from V and 5 bases from J, the gap between germline ends came to 8 bases. The CDR3 extends over 13 amino acids. Germline V CDR1 and CDR2: LNHDA, SQIVND (reference sequence). The CDR3 DNA reads as TGTGCCAGTAGTATTGGTGGGGACAATGAGCAGTTCTTC. Translation: CASSIGGDNEQFF.

This chain connects TRBV6-6 to TRBJ1-6; 9 nucleotides align to TRBD1. The CDR3 has 15 amino acids. The trim removed 6 bases at V and 5 bases at J, leaving 5 bases unmatched. Germline V lookup: CDR1 MNHNY, CDR2 SVGAGI (reference sequence). The CDR3 reads CASSDGTGNNSPLHF. The CDR3 DNA follows: TGTGCCAGCAGCGACGGGACAGGGAATAATTCACCCCTCCACTTT.